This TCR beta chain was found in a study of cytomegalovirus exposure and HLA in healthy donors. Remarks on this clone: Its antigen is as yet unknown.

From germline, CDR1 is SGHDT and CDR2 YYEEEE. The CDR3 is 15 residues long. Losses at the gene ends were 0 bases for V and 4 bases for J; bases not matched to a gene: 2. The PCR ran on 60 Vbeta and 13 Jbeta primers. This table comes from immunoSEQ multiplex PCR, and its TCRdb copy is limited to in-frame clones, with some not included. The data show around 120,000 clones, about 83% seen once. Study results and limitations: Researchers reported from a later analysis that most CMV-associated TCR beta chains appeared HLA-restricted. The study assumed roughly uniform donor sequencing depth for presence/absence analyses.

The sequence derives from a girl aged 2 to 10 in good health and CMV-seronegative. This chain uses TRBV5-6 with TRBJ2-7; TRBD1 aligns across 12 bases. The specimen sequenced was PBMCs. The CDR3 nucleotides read TGTGCCAGCAGCTTGGGGGACAGGGGGCGGTACGAGCAGTACTTC. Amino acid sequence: CASSLGDRGRYEQYF.